These 18 T cell receptor beta chains came from one sample sequenced in a study of naive and memory T cell subsets. Two oligonucleotides, mixed equimolar, formed the beta constant-region primer covering TRBC1 and TRBC2. TCRdb used MiXCR to reprocess the UMI-ligation and nested PCR reads, holding one entry per CDR3 protein. In the table there are some 150,000 distinct CDR3 sequences, about 15% of which are singletons. The sequenced sample was naive CD4+ T cells from blood. These receptors were taken from a human donor in good health.

The chain links TRBV30 to TRBJ2-7; D unresolved. Deletions cut 4 bases from V and 3 bases from J, with 7 bases between. The CDR3 is 11 amino acids. Germline-derived CDR1 and CDR2 are GTSNPN and SVGIG (reference sequence). CDR3 sequence (DNA): TGTGCCTGGACAGGAGACTACGAGCAGTACTTC. This codes for CAWTGDYEQYF.

This clonotype was counted a few times. V gene TRBV13 combines with J gene TRBJ1-2; D is ambiguous. V lost 6 bases, J lost 1 base, and 9 bases lay in between. Germline V CDR1 and CDR2: PRHDT, FYEKMQ (reference sequence). The CDR3 consists of 13 residues. This CDR3 reads CASSFQINYGYTF. The CDR3 bases are TGTGCCAGCAGTTTTCAAATTAACTATGGCTACACCTTC.

This chain connects TRBV3-1 to TRBJ1-1; perhaps TRBD1 as D (5 bases). Germline loops: CDR1 LGHDT, CDR2 YNNKEL (reference sequence). V was shortened by 0 bases and J by 0 bases, with 8 bases between the two germline ends. CDR3 length: 15 amino acids. CDR3 amino acids: CASSQDAGLNTEAFF. CDR3 nucleotide sequence: TGTGCCAGCAGCCAAGATGCGGGACTGAACACTGAAGCTTTCTTT.

This clonotype was recorded many times. V usage is TRBV12-3 or TRBV12-4 and J usage is TRBJ2-7, with D possibly TRBD2 on 6 matching bases. The CDR3 consists of 14 residues. V gave up 3 bases and J gave up 0 bases, with 9 bases separating them. CDR3 nucleotides: TGTGCCAGCAGTTTGGGCGGGAACTCCTACGAGCAGTACTTC. Encoded protein: CASSLGGNSYEQYF.

This clonotype came up a few times. The chain uses TRBV6-2 or TRBV6-3 and TRBJ2-2; D is ambiguous. Germline values: CDR1 MNHEY, CDR2 SVGEGT. This CDR3 is 16 amino acids long. Trimming took off 4 bases at V and 0 bases at J, with 12 bases between the two ends. CDR3 sequence reads: CASSFSDASNTGELFF. CDR3 nucleotides: TGTGCCAGCAGTTTTTCGGACGCCTCGAACACCGGGGAGCTGTTTTTT.

The chain recombines TRBV6-1 with TRBJ1-1; D gene unclear. Per the germline V gene, CDR1 is MNHNS and CDR2 is SASEGT. Trimming removed 4 bases from V and 1 base from J, with 13 bases in between. There are 15 residues in the CDR3. The CDR3 DNA reads TGTGCCAGCAGTGTTTTGGGTAGGGCGAACACTGAAGCTTTCTTT. As protein: CASSVLGRANTEAFF.

The table lists this clonotype with a few counts. The chain has TRBV2 and TRBJ2-1, with D possibly being TRBD2 (6 bases). The CDR3 length is 16 residues. In germline, CDR1 is SNHLY, CDR2 FYNNEI. Between the trimmed V and J ends, which lost 2 bases and 0 bases, there was a span of 11 bases. The CDR3 nucleotides read TGTGCCAGCAGTGAACCTAGCGTACTCTCCTACAATGAGCAGTTCTTC. It translates to CASSEPSVLSYNEQFF.

This clonotype was seen repeatedly, ten times or more. This chain uses TRBV5-5 with TRBJ2-7; D uncertain. Germline lookup yields CDR1 SGHKS and CDR2 YYEKEE (reference sequence). V shed 3 bases and J shed 3 bases, with 4 bases lying between them. The CDR3 covers 11 residues. DNA of the CDR3: TGTGCCAGCAGCTCTAGCTACGAGCAGTACTTC. Translation gives CASSSSYEQYF.

The V and J genes are TRBV29-1 and TRBJ1-2; D uncertain. Per the germline V gene, CDR1 is SQVTM and CDR2 is ANQGSEA. The V gene lost 4 bases and the J gene lost 3 bases, with 12 bases spanning the gap. There are 13 residues in the CDR3. In DNA, the CDR3 is TGCAGCGTTGTTGGCAGCATTGACTATGGCTACACCTTC. Translated, it gives CSVVGSIDYGYTF.

This chain uses TRBV6-2 or TRBV6-3 with TRBJ1-5; possible D gene TRBD1, 5 bases. The germline V and J ends were trimmed by 5 bases and 3 bases, with 20 bases remaining between them. This CDR3 contains 17 residues. Germline V lookup: CDR1 MNHEY, CDR2 SVGEGT. CDR3 residues: CASSPRPLGPVNQPQHF. The CDR3 DNA follows: TGTGCCAGCAGTCCTCGCCCTTTGGGGCCAGTCAATCAGCCCCAGCATTTT.

The chain uses TRBV6-5 and TRBJ2-5, with 8 bases lining up with TRBD2. In germline, CDR1 is MNHEY, CDR2 SVGAGI. The V gene end was trimmed by 2 bases and the J gene end by 2 bases; junction bases not matched to a gene: 7. This CDR3 is 16 amino acids long. The CDR3 region is CASSYASGSPQETQYF. CDR3 nucleotides: TGTGCCAGCAGTTACGCGAGCGGGAGCCCACAAGAGACCCAGTACTTC.

This clonotype was detected only a few times. Here the CDR3 reads CASSFSDRAPYTQYF. In nucleotides, the CDR3 is TGTGCCAGCAGCTTCTCAGACAGGGCCCCTTATACGCAGTATTTT. The rearrangement uses TRBV7-9 and TRBJ2-3, with 7 positions matching TRBD1. Trimming cost V 3 bases and J 7 bases; bases outside gene matches: 10. Germline CDR1 reads SEHNR; CDR2 reads FQNEAQ (reference sequence). This CDR3 has 15 amino acids.

This clonotype was observed a few times. The chain couples TRBV6-6 to TRBJ2-7; D remains ambiguous. Trimming left V 6 bases short and J 2 bases short, with 14 bases between. Germline CDR1 reads MNHNY; CDR2 reads SVGAGI (reference sequence). The CDR3 totals 14 residues. CDR3 in amino acids: CASSPSIGTYEQYF. DNA for the CDR3: TGTGCCAGCAGCCCCAGTATCGGAACCTACGAGCAGTACTTC.

V and J are TRBV5-1 and TRBJ2-1; D remains ambiguous. Germline loops: CDR1 SGHRS, CDR2 YFSETQ. The CDR3 runs 16 residues. The V end was cut by 5 bases, the J end by 1 base, with 16 bases between. CDR3: CASRPDPTISYNEQFF. The CDR3 DNA is TGCGCCAGCAGACCGGACCCAACCATTTCCTACAATGAGCAGTTCTTC.

V is TRBV18 and J is TRBJ2-3; D is ambiguous. V gave up 1 base and J gave up 4 bases, with 15 bases separating them. CDR1 and CDR2 (germline): KGHSH, LQKENI. The CDR3 runs to 16 residues. The CDR3 bases are TGTGCCAGCTCACCACTCGCAGGTTTAAATGCAGATACGCAGTATTTT. Encoded protein: CASSPLAGLNADTQYF.

In DNA form, the CDR3 reads TGTGCCAGCAGTTTATCACTAGCGGGTTACTACAATGAGCAGTTCTTC. Its protein product is CASSLSLAGYYNEQFF. The chain carries TRBV12-3 or TRBV12-4 and TRBJ2-1; TRBD2 agrees at 9 bases. The CDR3 covers 16 residues. The J segment lost 3 bases and the V segment lost 2 bases, leaving 5 bases of the junction unmatched.

The chain recombines TRBV11-2 with TRBJ2-1; 9 bases line up with TRBD2. This CDR3 is built from 14 residues. The junction had 5 bases not matched to a gene; V was cut back by 1 base and J by 10 bases. The germline V gene encodes CDR1 SGHAT and CDR2 FQNNGV. The CDR3 protein is CASSLAGAGGEQFF. The CDR3 coding sequence is TGTGCCAGCAGCTTAGCGGGAGCGGGAGGCGAGCAGTTCTTC.

This chain connects TRBV4-1 to TRBJ2-3; D is perhaps TRBD2 (6 bases). V was cut by 0 bases and J by 0 bases, with 19 bases left in between. CDR3 length: 19 residues. Per germline, CDR1 MGHRA and CDR2 YSYEKL. CDR3 coding DNA: TGCGCCAGCAGCCAAGACCAGCCGGGGGACGGGATAAGCACAGATACGCAGTATTTT. It codes for CASSQDQPGDGISTDTQYF.